This passage covers 10 T cell receptor beta chains from one sample sequenced in a study of regulatory T cells in long-lasting Graves disease. Construction of the TCR beta libraries employed iRepertoire HTBI primers in conjunction with Arm-PCR of CDR3 regions. TCRdb independently ran MiXCR on the multiplex PCR reads; one entry per CDR3 protein. The profile shows 600,000 to 800,000 distinct CDR3 sequences, 25% to 35% of them singletons. Time point specified: persistent/refractory GD, antithyroid drugs over 5 years with positive TRAb. Isolated PBMC RNA provided the starting material for the TCR library. Specimen: peripheral blood mononuclear cells (PBMCs), collected when the disease was refractory, from a patient treated with antithyroid drugs. The receptors shown here come from a female donor with Graves disease.

In its sample, this clonotype was seen a few times. The junction shows a germline mismatch at one end, possibly a read error. The gene calls are TRBV28 and TRBJ1-4; D is ambiguous. The V gene's germline CDR1 is MDHEN and CDR2 SYDVKM. The length of the CDR3 is 16 residues. In DNA, the CDR3 is TGTGCCGGCAGTGAAGTTACCGGGTCCCTCAGAGGAAAACTGTTTTTT. Protein sequence: CAGSEVTGSLRGKLFF.

This clonotype was counted at least ten times. The chain combines TRBV28 with TRBJ2-7; 7 nucleotides match TRBD2. V lost 2 bases to trimming and J lost 2 bases; unmatched junction nucleotides: 3. The germline gives CDR1 MDHEN, CDR2 SYDVKM. CDR3 length: 14 residues. DNA for the CDR3: TGTGCCAGCAGTTTAGGGGGAGGGCCCTACGAGCAGTACTTC. Translating it yields CASSLGGGPYEQYF.

This clonotype was seen more than once but under ten times. This chain uses TRBV20-1 with TRBJ1-2; D is possibly TRBD1 (6 bases). This CDR3 spans 14 amino acids. CDR1 and CDR2 (germline): DFQATT, SNEGSKA (reference sequence). Trimming cost V 3 bases and J 5 bases, with 16 bases left between them. The CDR3 nucleotides are TGCAGTGCTAGTCCAGGGGTAAAGGGGTATGGCTACACCTTC. Protein: CSASPGVKGYGYTF.

V and J are TRBV20-1 and TRBJ1-3; D call uncertain. The germline V gene has CDR1 DFQATT and CDR2 SNEGSKA (reference sequence). This CDR3 contains 14 residues. With 6 bases removed from V and 0 bases from J, the gap between germline ends came to 12 bases. CDR3 amino acids: CSARPAFSGNTIYF. In DNA, the CDR3 is TGCAGTGCCCGACCGGCGTTCTCTGGAAACACCATATATTTT.

This clonotype was observed many times. V is TRBV9 and J is TRBJ1-1; D uncertain. V was shortened by 3 bases and J by 1 base, with 7 bases between the two germline ends. Per germline, CDR1 SGDLS and CDR2 YYNGEE. The CDR3 is made up of 13 amino acids. DNA of the CDR3: TGTGCCAGCAGCGCTCTACCGAACACTGAAGCTTTCTTT. Amino acids: CASSALPNTEAFF.

A word on this clonotype: A clone one base away is much larger, so this may be a read error. This chain connects TRBV3-1 to TRBJ2-7, with D uncertain. The CDR3 totals 16 residues. Per germline, CDR1 LGHDT and CDR2 YNNKEL (reference sequence). CDR3 nucleotide sequence: TGTGCCAGCAGCCAAGCAGGACCGCAGAGCTCCTGCGAGCAGTACTTC. Its translation is CASSQAGPQSSCEQYF.

This clonotype came up a few times. The chain is built from TRBV7-9 and TRBJ2-7; possible D gene TRBD1, 6 bases. There are 16 residues in the CDR3. CDR1 SEHNR and CDR2 FQNEAQ come from the germline V gene (reference sequence). V dropped 5 bases and J dropped 0 bases, with 17 bases sitting between them. The CDR3 bases are TGTGCCAGCAGCGACCCGGACAGTTCGAGCTCCTACGAGCAGTACTTC. Encoded protein: CASSDPDSSSSYEQYF. The full variable domain, rest sourced from reference TRBV7-9 and TRBJ2-7, is DTGVSQNPRHKITKRGQNVTFRCDPISEHNRLYWYRQTLGQGPEFLTYFQNEAQLEKSRLLSDRFSAERPKGSFSTLEIQRTEQGDSAMYLCASSDPDSSSSYEQYFGPGTRLTVT.

This clonotype was seen ten or more times. The chain has TRBV11-1 and TRBJ2-7, with 9 bases that match TRBD1. The CDR3 consists of 15 residues. The V segment lost 5 bases and the J segment 3 bases; nucleotides outside the gene matches: 8. The germline V gene has CDR1 SGHAT and CDR2 FQDESV (reference sequence). CDR3 amino acids: CASSNQGQGLYEQYF. The CDR3 nucleotides are TGTGCCAGCAGCAACCAAGGACAGGGGCTCTACGAGCAGTACTTC.

V is TRBV2 and J is TRBJ2-7; 8 bases are a match to TRBD1. The CDR3 is 14 residues long. Trimming at V came to 8 bases and at J to 3 bases, leaving 9 bases not matched to a gene. Germline V gene data show CDR1 as SNHLY and CDR2 as FYNNEI. The CDR3 DNA follows: TGTGCCAGCGGGGACAGGCGACTTTTCTACGAGCAGTACTTC. It translates to CASGDRRLFYEQYF.

The rearrangement uses TRBV5-1 and TRBJ1-1, with D perhaps TRBD1 (6 bases). Trimming stripped 4 bases from V and 1 base from J, with 14 bases between. The CDR3 runs to 15 residues. Germline V lookup: CDR1 SGHRS, CDR2 YFSETQ. The DNA of the CDR3 is TGCGCCAGCAGCATATATACAGGGAAGAACACTGAAGCTTTCTTT. It encodes CASSIYTGKNTEAFF.